This record concerns one T cell receptor beta chain sequence. Antigen unknown. V lost 0 bases and J lost 2, with 7 bases in between. The CDR3 runs to 13 residues. Looked up from germline, CDR1 is GTSNPN and CDR2 is SVGIG (reference sequence). The method was immunoSEQ multiplex PCR; TCRdb's version includes in-frame clones alone and lacks a portion of them. The table shows around 23,000 clones, with 85% to 90% occurring only once. This record belongs to a study of PD-1 blockade in classical Hodgkin lymphoma. Study observations and caveats: The CD4+ diversity rise by C4D1 was clearest in complete responders.

Documented time point: cycle 4 day 1 (C4D1), after six to seven weeks of nivolumab. Relapse was seen in all patients after autologous stem cell transplantation, and brentuximab vedotin exposure was variable. The TCR originated in a human donor with classical Hodgkin lymphoma. The rearrangement joins TRBV30 to TRBJ1-2; a possible D gene is TRBD1 (5 bases). The sample was peripheral blood mononuclear cells (PBMCs), taken before the fourth cycle of nivolumab. The DNA for the CDR3 is TGTGCCTGGAGTGTAAACAGGAACTATGGCTACACCTTC. Its translation is CAWSVNRNYGYTF.